This T cell receptor beta chain was retrieved from a study of neurological immune-mediated disorders. Time point noted: longitudinal time-point 2. MiXCR, applied by TCRdb to the 5' RACE reads, yields one record per CDR3 protein. The sample records some 87,000 distinct CDR3 sequences, 5.8% being singletons. Trimming cost V 0 bases and J 2 bases, with 16 bases left between them. The CDR3 has 16 residues. CDR1 and CDR2 from the germline V gene are SQVTM and ANQGSEA. This clonotype was found a few times. The antigen is undetermined. Study-level results: Phylogenetic grouping placed 18 of 34 multiple sclerosis patients' repertoires in one related-CDR3 cluster, a possible signature.

The chain links TRBV29-1 to TRBJ2-5; no firm D call. Sequencing was done on a sample of PBMCs. The source is an older woman with multiple sclerosis. For the CDR3, the DNA is TGCAGCGTTGAAGATCTTGTCGGAAGGATGCAAGAGACCCAGTACTTC. This translates into CSVEDLVGRMQETQYF.